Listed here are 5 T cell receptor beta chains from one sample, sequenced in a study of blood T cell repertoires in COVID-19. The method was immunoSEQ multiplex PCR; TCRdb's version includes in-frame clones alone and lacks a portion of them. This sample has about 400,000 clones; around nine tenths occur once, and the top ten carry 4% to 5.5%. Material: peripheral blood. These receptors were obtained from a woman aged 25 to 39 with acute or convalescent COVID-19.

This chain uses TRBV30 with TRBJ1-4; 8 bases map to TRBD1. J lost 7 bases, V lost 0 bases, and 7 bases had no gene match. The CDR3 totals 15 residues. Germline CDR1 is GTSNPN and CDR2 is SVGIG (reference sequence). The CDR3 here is CAWSVGAGGGEKLFF. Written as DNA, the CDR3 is TGTGCCTGGAGTGTAGGGGCAGGGGGCGGTGAAAAACTGTTTTTT. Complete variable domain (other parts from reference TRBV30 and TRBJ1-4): SQTIHQWPATLVQPVGSPLSLECTVEGTSNPNLYWYRQAAGRGLQLLFYSVGIGQISSEVPQNLSASRPQDRQFILSSKKLLLSDSGFYLCAWSVGAGGGEKLFFGSGTQLSVL.

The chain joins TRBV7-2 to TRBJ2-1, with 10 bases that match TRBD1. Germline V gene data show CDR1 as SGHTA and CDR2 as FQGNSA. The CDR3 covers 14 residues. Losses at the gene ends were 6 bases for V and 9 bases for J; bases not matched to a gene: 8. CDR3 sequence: CASSQRTGGSEQFF. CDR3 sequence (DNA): TGTGCCAGCAGTCAGAGGACAGGGGGGAGTGAGCAGTTCTTC. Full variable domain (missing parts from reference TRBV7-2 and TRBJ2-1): GAGVSQSPSNKVTEKGKDVELRCDPISGHTALYWYRQSLGQGLEFLIYFQGNSAPDKSGLPSDRFSAERTGGSVSTLTIQRTQQEDSAVYLCASSQRTGGSEQFFGPGTRLTVL.

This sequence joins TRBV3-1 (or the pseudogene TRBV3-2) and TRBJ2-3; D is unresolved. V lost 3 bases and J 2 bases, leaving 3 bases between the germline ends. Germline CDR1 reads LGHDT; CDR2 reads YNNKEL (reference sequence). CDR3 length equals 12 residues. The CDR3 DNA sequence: TGTGCCAGCAGCCACAACACAGATACGCAGTATTTT. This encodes CASSHNTDTQYF.

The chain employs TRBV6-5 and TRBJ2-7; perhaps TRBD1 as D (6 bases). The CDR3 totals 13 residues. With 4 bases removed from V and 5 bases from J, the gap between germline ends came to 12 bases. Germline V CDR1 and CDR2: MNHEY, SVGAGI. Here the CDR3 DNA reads TGTGCCAGCAGTTTGGGGACAATGAACGAGCAGTACTTC. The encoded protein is CASSLGTMNEQYF.

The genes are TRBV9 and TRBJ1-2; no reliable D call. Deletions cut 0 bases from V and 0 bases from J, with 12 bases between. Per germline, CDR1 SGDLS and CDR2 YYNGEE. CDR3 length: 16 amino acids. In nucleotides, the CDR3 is TGTGCCAGCAGCGTAGGAGGAGTCAAGGCTAACTATGGCTACACCTTC. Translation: CASSVGGVKANYGYTF.